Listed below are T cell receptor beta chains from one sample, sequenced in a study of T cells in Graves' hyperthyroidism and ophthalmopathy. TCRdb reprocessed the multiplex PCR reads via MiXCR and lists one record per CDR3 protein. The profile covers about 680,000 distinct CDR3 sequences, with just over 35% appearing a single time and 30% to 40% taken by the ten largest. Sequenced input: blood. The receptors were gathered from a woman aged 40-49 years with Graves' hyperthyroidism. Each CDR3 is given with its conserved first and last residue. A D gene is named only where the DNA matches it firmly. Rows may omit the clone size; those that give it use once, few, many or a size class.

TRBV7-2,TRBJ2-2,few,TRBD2,TGTGCCAGCAGCGCCCCGGGACTAGCCTCCACCGGGGAGCTGTTTTTT,CASSAPGLASTGELFF
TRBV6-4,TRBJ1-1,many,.,TGTGCCAGCAGTGTGGAGGGGCAGACTGAAGCTTTCTTT,CASSVEGQTEAFF
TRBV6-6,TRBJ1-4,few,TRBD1,TGTGCCAGCAGCTCCACCGTACAGGGGGCACGGGAAAAACTGTTTTTT,CASSSTVQGAREKLFF
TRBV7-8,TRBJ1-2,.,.,TGTGCCAGCAGCCCCGCAGGGGAATTTGTACGAGGCTACACCTTC,CASSPAGEFVRGYTF
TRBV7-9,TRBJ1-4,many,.,TGTGCCAGCAGCGTACGGGGTATCACTAATGAAAAACTGTTTTTT,CASSVRGITNEKLFF
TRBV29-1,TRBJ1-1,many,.,TGCAGCGTTGAAGATCGGGGGGCTGCTTTCTTT,CSVEDRGAAFF
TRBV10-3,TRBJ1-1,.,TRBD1,TGTGCCATCAGTCGTCGCCATGGGACAGCACGGACTGAAGCTTTCTTT,CAISRRHGTARTEAFF
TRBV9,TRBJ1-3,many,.,TGTGCCAGCAGCGTTAACCAGGGTGGAAACACCATATATTTT,CASSVNQGGNTIYF
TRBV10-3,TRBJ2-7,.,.,TGTGCCAGCGGCAGCCCCTACGAGCAGTACTTC,CASGSPYEQYF
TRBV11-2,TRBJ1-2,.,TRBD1,TGTGCCAGCAGCGTAGAGGGGGCCTATGGCTACACCTTC,CASSVEGAYGYTF
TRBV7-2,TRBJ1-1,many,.,TGTGCCAGCAGCTTTCCCAGGGAGACCACTGAAGCTTTCTTT,CASSFPRETTEAFF
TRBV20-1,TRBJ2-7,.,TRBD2,TGCAGTGCTAGAGACATCCTCGGACTAGCGGGAGTGTACGAGCAGTACTTC,CSARDILGLAGVYEQYF
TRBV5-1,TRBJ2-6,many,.,TGCGCCAGCAGCTTGTTCACCACCTCTGGGGCCAACGTCCTGACTTTC,CASSLFTTSGANVLTF
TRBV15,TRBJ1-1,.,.,TGTGCCACCAGCAGTTTAATCGGGAACACTGAAGCTTTCTTT,CATSSLIGNTEAFF
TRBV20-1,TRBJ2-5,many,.,TGCAGTGCTAGGGGTATGACAGGACATCAAGAGACCCAGTACTTC,CSARGMTGHQETQYF
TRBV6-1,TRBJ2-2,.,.,TGTGCCAGCAGTCTAAAAACGACAGGTGCTGGGGAGCTGTTTTTT,CASSLKTTGAGELFF
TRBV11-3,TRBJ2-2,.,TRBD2,TGTGCCAGCAGCTTAGTATGGACTAGCCACACCGGGGAGCTGTTTTTT,CASSLVWTSHTGELFF
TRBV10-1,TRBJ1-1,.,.,TGCGCCAGCAGTTTCTCAGTGAGAGAAAACACTGAAGCTTTCTTT,CASSFSVRENTEAFF
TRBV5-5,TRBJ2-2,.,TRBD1,TGTGCCAGCAGCGCGACAGGGACCGGGGAGCTGTTTTTT,CASSATGTGELFF
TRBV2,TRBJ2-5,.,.,TGTGCCAGCCCCCAAGAGACCCAGTACTTC,CASPQETQYF
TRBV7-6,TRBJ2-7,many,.,TGTGCCAGCAGCTCAAGGCCACCCTACGAGCAGTACTTC,CASSSRPPYEQYF
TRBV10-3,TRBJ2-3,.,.,TGTGCCATCAGTTTCCAGGAGGATACGCAGTATTTT,CAISFQEDTQYF
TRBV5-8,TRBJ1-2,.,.,TGTGCCAGCAGACGCCCTCAGGGGTTCGATGGCTACACCTTC,CASRRPQGFDGYTF
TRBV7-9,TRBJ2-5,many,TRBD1,TGTGCCAGCAGCTTAGGGGGACAGCAAGAGACCCAGTACTTC,CASSLGGQQETQYF